These 8 T cell receptor beta chains originate from one sample sequenced in a study of CD8+CD57+ T cells in acquired aplastic anemia. Genomic DNA, the template, was used for profiling of the TCR beta VDJ and CDR3. Each CDR3 protein gets one entry after TCRdb re-called the reads with MiXCR. The sample has about 120,000 distinct CDR3 sequences, 45% to 60% seen once. Whoever was chosen for sequencing had shown CD8+CD57+ cell expansion by flow cytometry. Sequencing was done on a sample of sorted CD4+, CD8+, or CD8+CD57+ T cells (not recorded which) from PBMCs. All receptors derive from a human donor with aplastic anemia.

CDR3 nucleotides: TGCGCCAGCAGTGAGATTCCGGGAGGCGTCTATGGCTACACCTTC. It yields the protein CASSEIPGGVYGYTF. The chain uses TRBV10-2 and TRBJ1-2, with D uncertain. The germline V gene encodes CDR1 WSHSY and CDR2 SAAADI. V was pared by 2 bases and J by 4 bases, with 14 bases between. This CDR3 is built from 15 residues.

The chain is built from TRBV20-1 and TRBJ2-1; the D is unclear. Trimming cost V 3 bases and J 10 bases, with 7 bases left between them. CDR1 and CDR2 from the germline V gene are DFQATT and SNEGSKA (reference sequence). This CDR3 region has 10 residues. In DNA, the CDR3 is TGCAGTGCTAGTCGGCGGGAGCAGTTCTTC. This translates into CSASRREQFF.

The genes are TRBV10-3 and TRBJ2-2; the match to TRBD1 covers 7 bases. The V gene end was trimmed by 7 bases and the J gene end by 1 base; junction bases not matched to a gene: 6. Germline V gene sequence: CDR1 ENHRY, CDR2 SYGVKD. The CDR3 runs 15 residues. DNA for the CDR3: TGTGCCATCACCGGGACAGTGATGAACACCGGGGAGCTGTTTTTT. Its protein product is CAITGTVMNTGELFF.

This clonotype was recorded once. This chain connects TRBV7-9 to TRBJ2-7; D is undetermined. Looked up from germline, CDR1 is SEHNR and CDR2 is FQNEAQ (reference sequence). CDR3 size: 12 residues. With 8 bases removed from V and 4 bases from J, the gap between germline ends came to 12 bases. The CDR3 DNA sequence: TGTGCCAGCTACACTCAAAGGTACGAGCAGTACTTC. Translating gives CASYTQRYEQYF.

The chain recombines TRBV7-2 with TRBJ2-1; D gene ambiguous. The length of the CDR3 is 13 residues. Germline CDR1 and CDR2: SGHTA and FQGNSA. The V end lost 5 bases, the J end lost 5 bases, and 10 bases lay between the germline ends. The chain's CDR3 is CASSTDRDNEQFF. CDR3 in DNA: TGTGCCAGCAGCACGGACCGTGACAATGAGCAGTTCTTC.

The V and J genes are TRBV10-3 and TRBJ1-2; D call uncertain. Germline lookup yields CDR1 ENHRY and CDR2 SYGVKD. The CDR3 contains 14 residues. The V end was cut by 0 bases, the J end by 2 bases, with 7 bases between. CDR3 in DNA: TGTGCCATCAGTGAGTCGGTCCAGAACTATGGCTACACCTTC. This codes for CAISESVQNYGYTF.

For this clonotype: One end of the junction varies from germline; a read error may be responsible. The rearrangement links TRBV5-1 to TRBJ2-7; unclear D gene. The germline gives CDR1 SGHRS, CDR2 YFSETQ. The CDR3 extends over 14 amino acids. The CDR3 DNA sequence: TGTGCCAGCAGTTTAGGGCAGAGCTCCTACGAGCAGTACTTC. Residues: CASSLGQSSYEQYF.

The V call is TRBV20-1, the J call TRBJ2-3; 7 bases line up with TRBD1. Germline V gives CDR1 DFQATT, CDR2 SNEGSKA (reference sequence). The CDR3 covers 14 residues. Germline trimming cut 6 bases from V and 0 bases from J; bases unmatched to any gene: 6. The CDR3 coding sequence is TGCAGTGCCATGGGACAGTCTAGCACAGATACGCAGTATTTT. Translating gives CSAMGQSSTDTQYF.